The 27 T cell receptor beta chains presented below share a single source sample, sequenced in a study of blood T cell repertoires in COVID-19. Profiling relied on immunoSEQ multiplex PCR, and the TCRdb table lists in-frame clones only, not all of them. This sample has tens of thousands of clones, with approximately 88% found just once. The sequenced material came from peripheral blood. These receptors all come from an elderly woman with acute or convalescent COVID-19.

The V call is TRBV23-1, the J call TRBJ2-7, with TRBD1 as a possible D gene (5 bases). TRBV23-1 is designated an ORF whose function remains uncertain. There are 13 residues in the CDR3. The V end lost 11 bases, the J end lost 1 base, and 15 bases lay between the germline ends. Here the CDR3 reads CARTEDKSYEQYF. Here the CDR3 DNA reads TGCGCCCGTACAGAGGACAAATCCTACGAGCAGTACTTC.

V is TRBV12-3 or TRBV12-4 and J is TRBJ1-2; TRBD1 is a possible D gene (6 bases). The CDR3 contains 12 residues. Deletions cut 9 bases from V and 2 bases from J, with 10 bases between. CDR3 sequence (DNA): TGTGCCAGTCGGGGGGCAAACTATGGCTACACCTTC. Translating it yields CASRGANYGYTF.

J is TRBJ1-2 and V is TRBV6-2 or TRBV6-3; D unclear. In germline, CDR1 is MNHEY, CDR2 SVGEGT. V was shortened by 2 bases and J by 8 bases, with 9 bases between the two germline ends. This CDR3 spans 12 amino acids. This chain's CDR3 is CASSYRESGYTF. CDR3 DNA: TGTGCCAGCAGTTACCGGGAAAGCGGCTACACCTTC.

The rearrangement joins TRBV29-1 to TRBJ1-3; D is uncertain. Trimming took 0 bases from V and 0 from J, leaving 9 bases between them. This CDR3 comprises 15 residues. Per the germline V gene, CDR1 is SQVTM and CDR2 is ANQGSEA. The CDR3 is CSVEDLTASGNTIYF. CDR3 nucleotide sequence: TGCAGCGTTGAAGATCTAACAGCCTCTGGAAACACCATATATTTT. The variable domain in full, completed from reference TRBV29-1 and TRBJ1-3, reads SAVISQKPSRDICQRGTSLTIQCQVDSQVTMMFWYRQQPGQSLTLIATANQGSEATYESGFVIDKFPISRPNLTFSTLTVSNMSPEDSSIYLCSVEDLTASGNTIYFGEGSWLTVV.

V and J are TRBV19 and TRBJ2-7, with 12 bases fitting TRBD1. CDR3 length equals 16 residues. V shed 4 bases, J shed 12 bases, and the junction held 16 bases outside the gene matches. Germline V gene lookup returns CDR1 LNHDA and CDR2 SQIVND (reference sequence). Written as DNA, the CDR3 is TGTGCCAGTAGTACCCCCCCCGGGACAGGGGGCTTCGGCCTGTACTTC. Translated, it gives CASSTPPGTGGFGLYF.

The chain recombines TRBV7-8 with TRBJ2-1; 12 nucleotides align to TRBD2. The CDR3 totals 16 residues. Looked up from germline, CDR1 is SGHVS and CDR2 is FQNEAQ. J lost 10 bases, V lost 5 bases, and 12 bases had no gene match. The CDR3 sequence: CASSPEPGLAGQEQFF. The CDR3 DNA sequence: TGTGCCAGCAGCCCCGAACCGGGACTAGCGGGCCAGGAGCAGTTCTTC.

V is TRBV29-1 and J is TRBJ2-5, with no clear D. Germline CDR1 is SQVTM and CDR2 is ANQGSEA. CDR3 length: 13 amino acids. V dropped 0 bases and J dropped 1 base, with 6 bases sitting between them. The CDR3 here is CSVEERLQETQYF. CDR3 nucleotides: TGCAGCGTTGAAGAGCGCCTCCAAGAGACCCAGTACTTC.

This rearrangement joins TRBV5-8 to TRBJ2-1; tentatively, D is TRBD2 (5 bases). CDR1 SGHTS and CDR2 YDEGEE come from the germline V gene. The CDR3 is made up of 14 amino acids. V gave up 0 bases and J gave up 2 bases, with 6 bases separating them. This CDR3 reads CASSLALAYNEQFF. The CDR3 coding sequence is TGTGCCAGCAGCTTGGCACTAGCCTACAATGAGCAGTTCTTC.

This chain links TRBV7-2 with TRBJ2-2; 7 bases are shared with TRBD1. The junction had 8 bases not matched to a gene; V was cut back by 5 bases and J by 2 bases. CDR1 and CDR2 from the germline V gene are SGHTA and FQGNSA. The CDR3 is made up of 16 amino acids. The CDR3 nucleotides are TGTGCCAGCAGCGTCCAGGGGGTGAAAAACACCGGGGAGCTGTTTTTT. Translated: CASSVQGVKNTGELFF.

The rearrangement uses TRBV5-1 and TRBJ1-4; perhaps TRBD1 as D (6 bases). Deletions cut 5 bases from V and 4 bases from J, with 12 bases between. The CDR3 has 14 amino acids. CDR1 and CDR2 (germline): SGHRS, YFSETQ. Here the CDR3 DNA reads TGCGCCAGCAGGTTTGACAGGTTTAATGAAAAACTGTTTTTT. Protein product: CASRFDRFNEKLFF.

This chain joins TRBV13 and TRBJ2-7; the D gene is possibly TRBD2 (8 bases). Germline V gives CDR1 PRHDT, CDR2 FYEKMQ (reference sequence). The ends were cut back, 5 bases at V and 6 bases at J, with 17 bases in the middle. This CDR3 contains 14 residues. Here the CDR3 reads CASSTTTGTSEQYF. DNA for the CDR3: TGTGCCAGCAGCACCACGACAGGGACTAGCGAGCAGTACTTC. The full variable domain, in which reference TRBV13 and TRBJ2-7 provide the parts outside the CDR3, is AAGVIQSPRHLIKEKRETATLKCYPIPRHDTVYWYQQGPGQDPQFLISFYEKMQSDKGSIPDRFSAQQFSDYHSELNMSSLELGDSALYFCASSTTTGTSEQYFGPGTRLTVT.

The chain links TRBV19 to TRBJ1-2; D gene ambiguous. Per germline, CDR1 LNHDA and CDR2 SQIVND (reference sequence). Trimming took off 4 bases at V and 8 bases at J, with 11 bases between the two ends. The CDR3 extends over 12 amino acids. CDR3 bases: TGTGCCAGTAGTAAGGAGACGGGAGGCTACACCTTC. Translating gives CASSKETGGYTF.

The genes are TRBV7-8 and TRBJ2-2, with TRBD2 matching over 14 bases. The germline V gene has CDR1 SGHVS and CDR2 FQNEAQ. The CDR3 sequence is 20 residues long. After removal of 5 bases from V and 0 bases from J, the junction contained 11 bases not matched to a gene. For the CDR3, the DNA is TGTGCCAGCAGCAGGGGGGGACTAGCGGGAGCGAAACCGAACACCGGGGAGCTGTTTTTT. The encoded protein is CASSRGGLAGAKPNTGELFF.

The chain links TRBV5-4 to TRBJ1-2; TRBD1 is a possible D gene (5 bases). The CDR3 loop spans 13 amino acids. CDR1 is SGHNT and CDR2 is YYREEE in the germline V gene (reference sequence). V was pared by 0 bases and J by 4 bases, with 7 bases between. CDR3 nucleotide sequence: TGTGCCAGCAGCTTGGCGACAGCCTATGGCTACACCTTC. Its protein is CASSLATAYGYTF.

The V call is TRBV5-8, the J call TRBJ1-2; D is undetermined. The CDR3 spans 14 residues. Trimming left V 0 bases short and J 0 bases short, with 6 bases between. The germline CDR1 and CDR2 sequences are SGHTS and YDEGEE. CDR3 sequence: CASSLELSNYGYTF. The CDR3 bases are TGTGCCAGCAGCTTGGAACTTTCTAACTATGGCTACACCTTC.

The V call is TRBV5-5, the J call TRBJ1-2, with TRBD1 matching over 12 bases. The CDR3 extends over 14 amino acids. The V gene end was trimmed by 7 bases and the J gene end by 8 bases; junction bases not matched to a gene: 9. Germline loops: CDR1 SGHKS, CDR2 YYEKEE (reference sequence). CDR3 sequence: CASLWGQGASGYTF. In DNA, the CDR3 is TGTGCCAGCTTGTGGGGACAGGGGGCGTCAGGCTACACCTTC.

The V gene is TRBV11-2, the J gene TRBJ2-3; a possible D gene is TRBD1 (5 bases). Germline CDR1 and CDR2: SGHAT and FQNNGV. This CDR3 has 15 amino acids. Trimming removed 1 base at V and 2 bases at J, with 10 bases between. CDR3 DNA sequence: TGTGCCAGCAGCTTAGTACAGGAATCCACAGATACGCAGTATTTT. Amino acids: CASSLVQESTDTQYF.

The chain links TRBV4-3 to TRBJ2-3, with TRBD2 identical over 9 bases. The germline gives CDR1 LGHNA, CDR2 YSLEER. V trimming: 0 bases; J trimming: 4 bases; junction bases outside the gene matches: 5. The length of the CDR3 is 16 residues. CDR3 coding DNA: TGCGCCAGCAGCCAAGAGGGAGCGGGGGGAGCAGATACGCAGTATTTT. It encodes CASSQEGAGGADTQYF.

The chain uses TRBV30 and TRBJ1-5; 9 bases are a match to TRBD1. CDR3 length: 15 residues. V dropped 2 bases and J dropped 2; count of bases not matched to a gene: 4. Germline CDR1 reads GTSNPN; CDR2 reads SVGIG (reference sequence). The CDR3 region has the DNA TGTGCCTGGAGTACCGGGACAGGGCGCAATCAGCCCCAGCATTTT. Protein product: CAWSTGTGRNQPQHF.

This chain links TRBV4-2 with TRBJ2-3, with TRBD2 identical over 7 bases. Germline V lookup: CDR1 LGHNA, CDR2 YNFKEQ. V gave up 5 bases and J gave up 3 bases; unmatched junction bases: 8. This CDR3 spans 15 amino acids. As DNA, the CDR3 is TGTGCCAGCAGCAAACGGGCCGGGGGGACAGATACGCAGTATTTT. It specifies CASSKRAGGTDTQYF.

This chain connects TRBV7-3 to TRBJ2-5; D might be TRBD1 (6 bases). Germline CDR1 is SGHTA and CDR2 is FQGTGA. The CDR3 has 14 residues. V gave up 5 bases and J gave up 4 bases, with 14 bases separating them. The CDR3 region has the DNA TGTGCCAGCAGCCGATACGGCAGGGGAGAGACCCAGTACTTC. This gives the protein CASSRYGRGETQYF.

The chain uses TRBV16 and TRBJ2-1; TRBD1 aligns across 7 bases. Germline V gives CDR1 KGHSY, CDR2 FQNENV. After removal of 4 bases from V and 8 bases from J, the junction contained 2 bases not matched to a gene. The CDR3 loop spans 12 amino acids. CDR3 region: CASSPTGDEQFF. The CDR3 coding sequence is TGTGCCAGCAGCCCTACAGGGGATGAGCAGTTCTTC.

The chain joins TRBV6-5 to TRBJ2-5; 9 bases align to TRBD1. The junction had 11 bases not matched to a gene; V was cut back by 4 bases and J by 8 bases. Germline CDR1 MNHEY, CDR2 SVGAGI. CDR3 length: 15 residues. CDR3 loop: CASSSKIDRGNTQYF. DNA for the CDR3: TGTGCCAGCAGTTCGAAAATCGACAGGGGGAATACCCAGTACTTC.

This chain uses TRBV18 with TRBJ1-1; D is unclear. Germline V CDR1 and CDR2: KGHSH, LQKENI. The CDR3 length is 13 residues. The V gene lost 9 bases and the J gene lost 1 base, with 12 bases spanning the gap. The CDR3 loop is CASQYSENTEAFF. The CDR3 nucleotides are TGTGCCAGTCAGTACAGTGAGAACACTGAAGCTTTCTTT.

The chain is built from TRBV27 and TRBJ1-6; no reliable D call. CDR3 length: 17 residues. Germline values: CDR1 MNHEY, CDR2 SMNVEV (reference sequence). Trimming took off 5 bases at V and 5 bases at J, with 19 bases between the two ends. This CDR3 is CASSPTFGGRNNSPLHF. In DNA, the CDR3 is TGTGCCAGCAGTCCTACGTTTGGAGGGCGGAATAATTCACCCCTCCACTTT.

The V and J genes are TRBV7-3 and TRBJ2-3, with D perhaps TRBD2 (7 bases). The CDR3 spans 16 residues. With 1 base removed from V and 2 bases from J, the gap between germline ends came to 13 bases. CDR1 and CDR2 from the germline V gene are SGHTA and FQGTGA. The CDR3: CASSLMVRGATDTQYF. The CDR3 nucleotides are TGTGCCAGCAGCTTAATGGTACGGGGGGCCACAGATACGCAGTATTTT.

This clone was detected once. This rearrangement joins TRBV4-2 to TRBJ2-3, with TRBD2 matching 9 bases. Germline V gene lookup returns CDR1 LGHNA and CDR2 YNFKEQ. V gave up 0 bases and J gave up 3 bases; unmatched junction bases: 10. The CDR3 runs 18 residues. The CDR3 DNA reads as TGTGCCAGCAGCCAAGATAGTTGGGCGGGGGGGCGTACAGATACGCAGTATTTT. It translates to CASSQDSWAGGRTDTQYF.